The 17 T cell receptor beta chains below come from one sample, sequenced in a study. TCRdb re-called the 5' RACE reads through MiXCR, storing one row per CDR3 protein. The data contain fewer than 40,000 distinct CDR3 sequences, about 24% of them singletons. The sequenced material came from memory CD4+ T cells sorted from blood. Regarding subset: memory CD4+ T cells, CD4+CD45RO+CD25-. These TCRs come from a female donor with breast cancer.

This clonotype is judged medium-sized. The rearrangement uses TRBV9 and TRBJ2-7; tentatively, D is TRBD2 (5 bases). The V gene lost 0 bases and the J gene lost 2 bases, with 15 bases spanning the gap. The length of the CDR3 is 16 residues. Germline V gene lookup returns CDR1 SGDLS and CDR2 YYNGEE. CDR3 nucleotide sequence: TGTGCCAGCAGCGTAGCTAGAGGGTCCGCAACCTACGAGCAGTACTTC. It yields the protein CASSVARGSATYEQYF.

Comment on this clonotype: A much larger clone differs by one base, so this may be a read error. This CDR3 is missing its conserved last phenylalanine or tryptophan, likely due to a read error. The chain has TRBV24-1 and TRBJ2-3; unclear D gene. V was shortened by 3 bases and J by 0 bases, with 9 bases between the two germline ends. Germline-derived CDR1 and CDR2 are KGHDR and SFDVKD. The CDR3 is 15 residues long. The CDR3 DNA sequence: TGTGCCACCAGTGATATGACGTCTAGCACAGATACGCAGTATCTT. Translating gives CATSDMTSSTDTQYL.

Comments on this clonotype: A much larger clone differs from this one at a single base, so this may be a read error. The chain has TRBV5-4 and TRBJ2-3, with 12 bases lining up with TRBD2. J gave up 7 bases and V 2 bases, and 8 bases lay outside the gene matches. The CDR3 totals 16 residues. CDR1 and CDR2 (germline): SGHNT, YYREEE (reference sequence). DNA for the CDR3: TGTGCCAGCAGCTTTCTAGCGGGGGGGCCGTTATATACGCAGTATTTT. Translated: CASSFLAGGPLYTQYF.

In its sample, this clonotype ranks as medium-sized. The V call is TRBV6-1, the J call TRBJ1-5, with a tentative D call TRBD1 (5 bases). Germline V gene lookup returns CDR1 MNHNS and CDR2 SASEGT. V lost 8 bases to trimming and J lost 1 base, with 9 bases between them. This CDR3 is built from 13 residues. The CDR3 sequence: CASSRDSNQPQHF. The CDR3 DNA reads TGTGCCAGCTCCCGGGACAGCAATCAGCCCCAGCATTTT.

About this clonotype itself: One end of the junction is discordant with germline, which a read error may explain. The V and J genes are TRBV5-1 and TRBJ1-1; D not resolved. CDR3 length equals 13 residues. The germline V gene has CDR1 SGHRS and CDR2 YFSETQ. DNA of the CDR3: TGCGACAGCAGTGGCAGATTGAACACTGAAGCTTTCTTT. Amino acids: CDSSGRLNTEAFF.

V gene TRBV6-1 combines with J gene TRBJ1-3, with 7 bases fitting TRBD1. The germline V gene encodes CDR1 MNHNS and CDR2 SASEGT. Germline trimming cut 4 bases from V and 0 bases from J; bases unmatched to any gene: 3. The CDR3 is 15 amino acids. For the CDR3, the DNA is TGTGCCAGCAGTGTGGGACAGAGCTCTGGAAACACCATATATTTT. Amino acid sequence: CASSVGQSSGNTIYF.

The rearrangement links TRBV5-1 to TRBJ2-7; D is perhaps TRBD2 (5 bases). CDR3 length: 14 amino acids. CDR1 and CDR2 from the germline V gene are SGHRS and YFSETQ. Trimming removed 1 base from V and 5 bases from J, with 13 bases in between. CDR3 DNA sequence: TGCGCCAGCAGCTTGAAGGCGGACTTCCACGAGCAGTACTTC. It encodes CASSLKADFHEQYF.

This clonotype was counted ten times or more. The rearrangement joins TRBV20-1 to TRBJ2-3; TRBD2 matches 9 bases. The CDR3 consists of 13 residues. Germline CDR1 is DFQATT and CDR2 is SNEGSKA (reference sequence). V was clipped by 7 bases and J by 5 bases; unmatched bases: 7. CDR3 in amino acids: CSGETLAGDTQYF. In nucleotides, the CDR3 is TGCAGTGGAGAGACACTAGCGGGAGATACGCAGTATTTT.

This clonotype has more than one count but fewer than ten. Here the CDR3 reads CASSPYTDTQYF. As DNA, the CDR3 is TGTGCCAGCAGCCCTTACACAGATACGCAGTATTTT. The chain couples TRBV14 to TRBJ2-3; D unclear. The V end lost 4 bases, the J end lost 2 bases, and 4 bases lay between the germline ends. Germline values: CDR1 SGHDN, CDR2 FVKESK. The CDR3 runs to 12 residues.

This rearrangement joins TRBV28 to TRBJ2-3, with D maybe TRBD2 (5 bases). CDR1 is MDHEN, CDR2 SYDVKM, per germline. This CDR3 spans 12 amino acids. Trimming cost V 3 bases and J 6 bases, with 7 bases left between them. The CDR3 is CASSFSGDTQYF. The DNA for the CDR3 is TGTGCCAGCAGTTTTTCGGGGGATACGCAGTATTTT. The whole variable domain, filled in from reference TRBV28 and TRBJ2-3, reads DVKVTQSSRYLVKRTGEKVFLECVQDMDHENMFWYRQDPGLGLRLIYFSYDVKMKEKGDIPEGYSVSREKKERFSLILESASTNQTSMYLCASSFSGDTQYFGPGTRLTVL.

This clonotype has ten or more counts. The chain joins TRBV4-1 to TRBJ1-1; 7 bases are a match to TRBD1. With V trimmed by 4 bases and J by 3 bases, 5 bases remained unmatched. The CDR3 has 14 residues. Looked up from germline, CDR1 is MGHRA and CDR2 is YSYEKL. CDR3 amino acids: CASSPTGAHTEAFF. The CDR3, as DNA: TGCGCCAGCAGCCCAACAGGGGCCCACACTGAAGCTTTCTTT.

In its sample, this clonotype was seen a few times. The CDR3, as DNA: TGTGCCAGCAGCTTGTGGCGGAACACCGGGGAGCTGTTTTTT. It codes for CASSLWRNTGELFF. The chain is built from TRBV7-2 and TRBJ2-2; D gene ambiguous. The CDR3 is made up of 14 amino acids. Germline V CDR1 and CDR2: SGHTA, FQGNSA. V was clipped by 3 bases and J by 1 base, with 6 bases between them.

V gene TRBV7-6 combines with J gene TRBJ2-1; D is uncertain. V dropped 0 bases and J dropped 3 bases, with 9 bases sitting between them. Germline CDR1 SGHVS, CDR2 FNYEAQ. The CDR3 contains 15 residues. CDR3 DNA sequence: TGTGCCAGCAGCTTAGCTGGGCAGATCTACAATGAGCAGTTCTTC. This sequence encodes CASSLAGQIYNEQFF.

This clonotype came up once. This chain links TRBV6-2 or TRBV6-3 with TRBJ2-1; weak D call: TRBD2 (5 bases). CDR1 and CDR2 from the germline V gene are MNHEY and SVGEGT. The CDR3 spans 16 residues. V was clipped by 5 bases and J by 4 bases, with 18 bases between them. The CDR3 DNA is TGTGCCAGCAGTCCCCCCTCCCGAGCGGATTACAATGAGCAGTTCTTC. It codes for CASSPPSRADYNEQFF.

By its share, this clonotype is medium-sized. The CDR3 protein is CASTWRGVNGYTF. The CDR3 DNA follows: TGTGCCAGCACTTGGCGGGGGGTGAATGGCTACACCTTC. V gene TRBV12-3 or TRBV12-4 combines with J gene TRBJ1-2; the D gene is possibly TRBD1 (5 bases). CDR3 length: 13 amino acids. Trimming removed 7 bases from V and 6 bases from J, with 15 bases in between.

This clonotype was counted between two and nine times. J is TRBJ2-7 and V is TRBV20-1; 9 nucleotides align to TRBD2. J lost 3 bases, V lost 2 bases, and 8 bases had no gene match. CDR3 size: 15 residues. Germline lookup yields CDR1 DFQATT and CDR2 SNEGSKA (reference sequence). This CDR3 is CSARWSELAGYEQYF. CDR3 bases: TGCAGTGCTAGATGGTCGGAACTAGCGGGCTACGAGCAGTACTTC.

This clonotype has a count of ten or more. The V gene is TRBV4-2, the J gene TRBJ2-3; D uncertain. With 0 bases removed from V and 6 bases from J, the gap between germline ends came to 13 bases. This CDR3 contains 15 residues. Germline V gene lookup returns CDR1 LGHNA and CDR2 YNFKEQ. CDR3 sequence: CASSQESGLRDTQYF. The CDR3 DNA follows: TGTGCCAGCAGCCAAGAAAGTGGATTGAGGGATACGCAGTATTTT.